The 26 T cell receptor beta chains below come from one sample, sequenced in a study of graft-versus-host responses after intestinal transplantation. Profiled with immunoSEQ multiplex PCR; TCRdb holds only in-frame clones, not every one. Among about 90,000 clones listed, roughly four fifths were seen once. The antigens these receptors bind are not known. The sequencing used unstimulated CD8+ T cells sorted from spleen or lymph node cells, collected before intestinal transplant. These receptors originate from a human donor who received an intestinal transplant.

V usage is TRBV5-1 and J usage is TRBJ2-2; either TRBD1 or TRBD2 may fit D (6 bases each). This CDR3 has 15 amino acids. Germline loops: CDR1 SGHRS, CDR2 YFSETQ. Trimming cost V 0 bases and J 7 bases, with 13 bases left between them. The CDR3 DNA follows: TGCGCCAGCAGCTTGGTCGGGGGCTATGACGGGGAGCTGTTTTTT. This translates into CASSLVGGYDGELFF.

The genes are TRBV4-2 and TRBJ2-3, with 7 bases aligning to TRBD2. CDR1 is LGHNA, CDR2 YNFKEQ, per germline. The CDR3 has 17 residues. V was pared by 0 bases and J by 2 bases, with 8 bases of the junction left unmatched. The CDR3 loop reads CASSQDRPGGVTDTQYF. The CDR3 DNA follows: TGTGCCAGCAGCCAAGACCGTCCGGGGGGAGTCACAGATACGCAGTATTTT.

V and J are TRBV4-2 and TRBJ1-3; D unclear. Looked up from germline, CDR1 is LGHNA and CDR2 is YNFKEQ. The CDR3 loop spans 13 amino acids. Trimming left V 0 bases short and J 5 bases short, with 5 bases between. The CDR3 sequence is CASSQENRNTIYF. The CDR3 bases are TGTGCCAGCAGCCAAGAGAACCGAAACACCATATATTTT.

The chain has TRBV7-6 and TRBJ1-6; D unclear. Trimming took 0 bases from V and 9 from J, leaving 6 bases between them. CDR3 length: 13 residues. Germline loops: CDR1 SGHVS, CDR2 FNYEAQ. CDR3 region: CASSLAGFSPLHF. As DNA, the CDR3 is TGTGCCAGCAGCTTAGCGGGATTTTCACCCCTCCACTTT.

The V gene is TRBV7-2, the J gene TRBJ1-1, with no clear D. Per the germline V gene, CDR1 is SGHTA and CDR2 is FQGNSA. This CDR3 comprises 13 residues. V lost 5 bases and J lost 2, with 9 bases in between. CDR3 bases: TGTGCCAGCAGCGCAGGACTCAACACTGAAGCTTTCTTT. Amino acids: CASSAGLNTEAFF. Full variable domain (missing parts from reference TRBV7-2 and TRBJ1-1): GAGVSQSPSNKVTEKGKDVELRCDPISGHTALYWYRQSLGQGLEFLIYFQGNSAPDKSGLPSDRFSAERTGGSVSTLTIQRTQQEDSAVYLCASSAGLNTEAFFGQGTRLTVV.

This chain links TRBV9 with TRBJ1-4; possibly TRBD1 for D (5 bases). The V gene lost 0 bases and the J gene lost 4 bases, with 10 bases spanning the gap. The CDR3 is 15 amino acids. Germline loops: CDR1 SGDLS, CDR2 YYNGEE. Written as DNA, the CDR3 is TGTGCCAGCAGCGTAGAAGGGGCTGGTAATGAAAAACTGTTTTTT. It yields the protein CASSVEGAGNEKLFF.

This chain uses TRBV9 with TRBJ2-3, with D tentatively TRBD1 or TRBD2 (6 bases each). Germline lookup yields CDR1 SGDLS and CDR2 YYNGEE. This CDR3 spans 16 amino acids. The V end was cut by 0 bases, the J end by 1 base, with 12 bases between. CDR3 DNA: TGTGCCAGCAGCGTAGAGGGGGGCGGAGGCACAGATACGCAGTATTTT. Protein sequence: CASSVEGGGGTDTQYF.

The chain joins TRBV28 to TRBJ2-3; the match to TRBD2 covers 7 bases. V shed 2 bases and J 5 bases; nucleotides not matched to a gene: 7. The V gene's germline CDR1 is MDHEN and CDR2 SYDVKM. The CDR3 is 15 residues long. The CDR3: CASSLSGDWEDTQYF. As DNA, the CDR3 is TGTGCCAGCAGTTTAAGCGGGGACTGGGAAGATACGCAGTATTTT.

This rearrangement joins TRBV9 to TRBJ2-2; 7 bases line up with TRBD1. Germline V gene lookup returns CDR1 SGDLS and CDR2 YYNGEE. The length of the CDR3 is 15 residues. The ends lost 0 bases at V and 3 bases at J; junction bases unmatched: 2. This CDR3 is CASSVVDRDTGELFF. CDR3 nucleotides: TGTGCCAGCAGCGTAGTAGACAGGGACACCGGGGAGCTGTTTTTT.

The V gene is TRBV19, the J gene TRBJ1-2; no definite D call. The V end was cut by 3 bases, the J end by 8 bases, with 13 bases between. CDR3 length: 13 amino acids. The germline V gene has CDR1 LNHDA and CDR2 SQIVND (reference sequence). This chain's CDR3 is CASSIREPLGYTF. CDR3 bases: TGTGCCAGTAGTATCCGAGAGCCTCTCGGCTACACCTTC.

The gene calls are TRBV6-1 and TRBJ1-1; TRBD1 matches at 7 bases. V gave up 2 bases and J gave up 4 bases; unmatched junction bases: 1. The CDR3 runs to 13 residues. CDR1 and CDR2 from the germline V gene are MNHNS and SASEGT. The CDR3 nucleotides read TGTGCCAGCAGTGAATGGGACAGCACTGAAGCTTTCTTT. Translating it yields CASSEWDSTEAFF.

V is TRBV14 and J is TRBJ2-1; D is undetermined. The CDR3 runs 17 residues. Germline loops: CDR1 SGHDN, CDR2 FVKESK. V shed 1 base and J shed 0 bases, with 13 bases lying between them. The chain's CDR3 is CASSQGGVRSSYNEQFF. CDR3 nucleotides: TGTGCCAGCAGCCAAGGTGGTGTGAGGAGCTCCTACAATGAGCAGTTCTTC.

This chain links TRBV19 with TRBJ2-7; a possible D gene is TRBD1 (5 bases). Trimming removed 4 bases at V and 4 bases at J, with 14 bases between. The V gene's germline CDR1 is LNHDA and CDR2 SQIVND (reference sequence). This CDR3 is built from 14 residues. DNA for the CDR3: TGTGCCAGTAGTACCAGGGATGACGGTTACGAGCAGTACTTC. Translated: CASSTRDDGYEQYF.

Written as DNA, the CDR3 is TGTGCCAGCAGTGAAATGGCGTATAGCAATCAGCCCCAGCATTTT. Its translation: CASSEMAYSNQPQHF. The chain recombines TRBV2 with TRBJ1-5; D is ambiguous. In germline, CDR1 is SNHLY, CDR2 FYNNEI. V lost 2 bases and J lost 0, with 8 bases in between. CDR3 length: 15 amino acids.

V and J are TRBV18 and TRBJ2-1, with D perhaps matching TRBD1 or TRBD2 (5 bases each). This CDR3 is 16 amino acids long. Germline CDR1 and CDR2: KGHSH and LQKENI. With 3 bases removed from V and 0 bases from J, the gap between germline ends came to 12 bases. The CDR3, as DNA: TGTGCCAGCTCACCTCTCGAGGGGTCCTCCTACAATGAGCAGTTCTTC. Amino acids: CASSPLEGSSYNEQFF.

This chain links TRBV27 with TRBJ2-7; tentatively, D is TRBD2 (6 bases). V lost 3 bases and J lost 0, with 9 bases in between. This CDR3 has 14 residues. In germline, CDR1 is MNHEY, CDR2 SMNVEV (reference sequence). CDR3 nucleotides: TGTGCCAGCAGTTTTTACGGGAGCTCCTACGAGCAGTACTTC. It encodes CASSFYGSSYEQYF.

This clone was observed once. The chain uses TRBV7-6 and TRBJ1-1; 7 bases are shared with TRBD1. CDR1 SGHVS and CDR2 FNYEAQ come from the germline V gene. This CDR3 region has 14 residues. Unmatched junction bases numbered 5, after V lost 6 bases and J lost 1 base. The DNA for the CDR3 is TGTGCCAGCAGGGCAGGGGGTTCGAACACTGAAGCTTTCTTT. Protein product: CASRAGGSNTEAFF.

V and J are TRBV2 and TRBJ2-3, with D maybe TRBD2 (5 bases). From germline, CDR1 is SNHLY and CDR2 FYNNEI. V was clipped by 8 bases and J by 1 base, with 13 bases between them. There are 14 residues in the CDR3. As DNA, the CDR3 is TGTGCCAGCCGAGGGAGTGGGGGCACAGATACGCAGTATTTT. It yields the protein CASRGSGGTDTQYF.

The chain links TRBV13 to TRBJ2-7; D not certain. Germline-derived CDR1 and CDR2 are PRHDT and FYEKMQ (reference sequence). This CDR3 is 12 amino acids long. Trimming removed 5 bases from V and 4 bases from J, with 9 bases in between. The CDR3 sequence: CASSLFEYEQYF. The CDR3 DNA is TGTGCCAGCAGCCTCTTCGAATACGAGCAGTACTTC.

This clone came up a few times. J is TRBJ2-7 and V is TRBV2; the match to TRBD2 covers 7 bases. V gave up 5 bases and J gave up 0 bases; unmatched junction bases: 7. Germline-derived CDR1 and CDR2 are SNHLY and FYNNEI. The CDR3 is 15 amino acids. The CDR3 DNA is TGTGCCAGCAGTCCAACTAGCGCTAGCTCCTACGAGCAGTACTTC. This codes for CASSPTSASSYEQYF.

V and J are TRBV27 and TRBJ1-1; TRBD1 aligns across 12 bases. Germline loops: CDR1 MNHEY, CDR2 SMNVEV (reference sequence). Unmatched junction bases numbered 21, after V lost 5 bases and J lost 8 bases. This CDR3 spans 19 amino acids. CDR3 in amino acids: CASSLHRDRGPFSPLEAFF. In DNA form, the CDR3 reads TGTGCCAGCAGTCTACACCGGGACAGGGGGCCCTTCAGTCCTCTCGAAGCTTTCTTT.

The J gene is TRBJ2-1, the V gene TRBV2, with 14 bases matching TRBD2. Germline-derived CDR1 and CDR2 are SNHLY and FYNNEI. This CDR3 has 14 residues. V gave up 6 bases and J gave up 5 bases; unmatched junction bases: 0. The CDR3 reads CASRTSGGDNEQFF. The CDR3 DNA is TGTGCCAGCAGGACTAGCGGGGGGGACAATGAGCAGTTCTTC.

In this sample, this clone turned up a few times. This rearrangement joins TRBV21-1 to TRBJ2-5; no DNA check was done on the table's D call, TRBD2. TRBV21-1 constitutes a pseudogene. The CDR3 is 16 residues long. The CDR3 sequence: CASSKVVVRREETQYF. The CDR3 DNA follows: TGTGCCAGCAGCAAGGTCGTTGTGAGGAGGGAAGAGACCCAGTACTTC.

The gene calls are TRBV6-5 and TRBJ1-1; D unresolved. The CDR3 extends over 9 amino acids. Germline V CDR1 and CDR2: MNHEY, SVGAGI. V was shortened by 8 bases and J by 10 bases, with 8 bases between the two germline ends. CDR3 protein: CASRLRAFF. CDR3 sequence (DNA): TGTGCCAGCCGCCTAAGAGCTTTCTTT.

V is TRBV27 and J is TRBJ2-2, with D unclear. CDR1 and CDR2 from the germline V gene are MNHEY and SMNVEV (reference sequence). V was clipped by 7 bases and J by 3 bases, with 6 bases between them. The CDR3 is made up of 12 amino acids. DNA for the CDR3: TGTGCCAGCACCAATTACACCGGGGAGCTGTTTTTT. Protein sequence: CASTNYTGELFF.

The rearrangement links TRBV28 to TRBJ1-4; D is perhaps TRBD1 (6 bases). The CDR3 covers 15 residues. Germline-derived CDR1 and CDR2 are MDHEN and SYDVKM. Trimming cost V 1 base and J 2 bases, with 8 bases left between them. CDR3 residues: CASSLSGGTNEKLFF. CDR3 DNA: TGTGCCAGCAGTTTATCTGGGGGCACTAATGAAAAACTGTTTTTT.